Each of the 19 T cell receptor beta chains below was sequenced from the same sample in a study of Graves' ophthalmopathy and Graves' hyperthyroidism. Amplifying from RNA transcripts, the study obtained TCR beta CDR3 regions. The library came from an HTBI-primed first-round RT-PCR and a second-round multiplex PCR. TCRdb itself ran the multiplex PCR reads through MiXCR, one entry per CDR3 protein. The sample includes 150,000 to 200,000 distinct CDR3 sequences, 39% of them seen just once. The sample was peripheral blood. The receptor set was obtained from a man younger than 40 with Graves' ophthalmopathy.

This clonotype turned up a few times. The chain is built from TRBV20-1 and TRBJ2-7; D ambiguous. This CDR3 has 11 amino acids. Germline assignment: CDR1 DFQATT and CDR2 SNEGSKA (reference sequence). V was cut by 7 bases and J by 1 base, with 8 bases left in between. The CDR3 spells CSGGISYEQYF. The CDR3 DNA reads TGCAGTGGTGGGATATCCTACGAGCAGTACTTC.

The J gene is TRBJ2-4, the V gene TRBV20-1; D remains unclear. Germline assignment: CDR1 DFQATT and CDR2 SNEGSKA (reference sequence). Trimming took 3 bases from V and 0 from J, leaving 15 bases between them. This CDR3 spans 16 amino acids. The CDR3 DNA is TGCAGTGCTAGTCCCTCGGCCAGCCTAGCCAAAAACATTCAGTACTTC. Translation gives CSASPSASLAKNIQYF.

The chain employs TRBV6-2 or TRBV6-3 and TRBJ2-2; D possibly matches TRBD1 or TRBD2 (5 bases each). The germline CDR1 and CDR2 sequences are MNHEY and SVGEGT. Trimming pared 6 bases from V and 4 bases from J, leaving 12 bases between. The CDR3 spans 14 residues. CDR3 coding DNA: TGTGCCAGCAGCGAGAGGGGTCCCACCGGGGAGCTGTTTTTT. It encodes CASSERGPTGELFF.

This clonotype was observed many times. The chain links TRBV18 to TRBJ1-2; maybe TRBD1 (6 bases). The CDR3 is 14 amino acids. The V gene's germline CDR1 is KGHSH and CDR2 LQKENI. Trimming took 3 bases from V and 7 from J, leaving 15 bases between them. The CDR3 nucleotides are TGTGCCAGCTCACCTTCCGGGGGCGCTGGTGGCTACACCTTC. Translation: CASSPSGGAGGYTF. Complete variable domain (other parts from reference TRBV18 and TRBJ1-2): NAGVMQNPRHLVRRRGQEARLRCSPMKGHSHVYWYRQLPEEGLKFMVYLQKENIIDESGMPKERFSAEFPKEGPSILRIQQVVRGDSAAYFCASSPSGGAGGYTFGSGTRLTVV.

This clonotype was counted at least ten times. This chain's CDR3 is CASSFTGPYEQYF. The CDR3 DNA sequence: TGTGCCAGCAGTTTTACAGGGCCCTACGAGCAGTACTTC. The J gene is TRBJ2-7, the V gene TRBV12-3 or TRBV12-4, with a possible D match to TRBD1 (6 bases). This CDR3 is 13 amino acids long. Trimming took 3 bases from V and 2 from J, leaving 8 bases between them.

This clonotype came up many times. Here the CDR3 reads CASGTGKGNQPQHF. CDR3 DNA sequence: TGTGCCAGTGGGACAGGGAAAGGAAATCAGCCCCAGCATTTT. V and J are TRBV19 and TRBJ1-5; 9 bases line up with TRBD1. Germline CDR1 LNHDA, CDR2 SQIVND (reference sequence). This CDR3 is built from 14 residues. Losses at the gene ends were 8 bases for V and 4 bases for J; bases not matched to a gene: 6.

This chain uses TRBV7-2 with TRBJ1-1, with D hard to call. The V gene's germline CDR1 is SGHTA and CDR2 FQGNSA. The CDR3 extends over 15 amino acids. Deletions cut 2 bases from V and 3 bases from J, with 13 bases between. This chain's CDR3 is CASSLSMGRDTEAFF. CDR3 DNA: TGTGCCAGCAGCTTATCCATGGGGAGGGACACTGAAGCTTTCTTT. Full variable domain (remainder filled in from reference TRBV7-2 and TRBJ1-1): GAGVSQSPSNKVTEKGKDVELRCDPISGHTALYWYRQSLGQGLEFLIYFQGNSAPDKSGLPSDRFSAERTGGSVSTLTIQRTQQEDSAVYLCASSLSMGRDTEAFFGQGTRLTVV.

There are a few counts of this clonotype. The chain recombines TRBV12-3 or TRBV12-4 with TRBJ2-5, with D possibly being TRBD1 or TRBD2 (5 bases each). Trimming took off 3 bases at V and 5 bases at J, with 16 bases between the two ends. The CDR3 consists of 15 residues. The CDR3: CASSFDGGLGETQYF. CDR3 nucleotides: TGTGCCAGCAGTTTCGATGGGGGTTTAGGGGAGACCCAGTACTTC.

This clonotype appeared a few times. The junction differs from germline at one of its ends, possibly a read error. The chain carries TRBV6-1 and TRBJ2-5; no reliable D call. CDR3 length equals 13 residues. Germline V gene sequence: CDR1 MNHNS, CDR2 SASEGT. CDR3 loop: CASSVNFQETQYF. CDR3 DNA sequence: TGCGCCAGCAGTGTGAACTTTCAAGAGACCCAGTACTTC.

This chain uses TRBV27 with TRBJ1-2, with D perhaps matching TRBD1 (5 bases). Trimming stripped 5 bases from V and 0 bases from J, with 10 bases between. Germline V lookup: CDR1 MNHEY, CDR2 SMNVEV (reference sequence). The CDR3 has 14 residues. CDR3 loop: CASSPRQSNYGYTF. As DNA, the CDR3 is TGTGCCAGCAGTCCAAGACAGTCTAACTATGGCTACACCTTC.

CDR3 nucleotide sequence: TGTGCCCCAAGGGGGGGCACTGAAGCTTTCTTT. Translating it yields CAPRGGTEAFF. The chain links TRBV7-2 to TRBJ1-1; TRBD1 might be the D (6 bases). CDR1 and CDR2 from the germline V gene are SGHTA and FQGNSA. Trimming left V 11 bases short and J 4 bases short, with 11 bases between. This CDR3 is 11 amino acids long. Together with reference TRBV7-2 and TRBJ1-1, the CDR3 gives the full variable domain: GAGVSQSPSNKVTEKGKDVELRCDPISGHTALYWYRQSLGQGLEFLIYFQGNSAPDKSGLPSDRFSAERTGGSVSTLTIQRTQQEDSAVYLCAPRGGTEAFFGQGTRLTVV.

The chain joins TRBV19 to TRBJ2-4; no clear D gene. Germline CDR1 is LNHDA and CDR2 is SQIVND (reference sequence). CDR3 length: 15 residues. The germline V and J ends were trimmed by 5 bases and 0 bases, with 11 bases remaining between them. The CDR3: CASSPASLAKNIQYF. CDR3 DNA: TGTGCCAGTAGTCCAGCAAGTCTAGCCAAAAACATTCAGTACTTC.

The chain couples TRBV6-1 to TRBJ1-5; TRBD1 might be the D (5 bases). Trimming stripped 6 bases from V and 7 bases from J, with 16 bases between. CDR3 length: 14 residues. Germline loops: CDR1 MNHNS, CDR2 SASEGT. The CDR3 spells CASSLEKGNQPQHF. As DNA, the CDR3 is TGTGCCAGCAGCCTCGAGAAGGGGAACCAGCCCCAGCATTTT.

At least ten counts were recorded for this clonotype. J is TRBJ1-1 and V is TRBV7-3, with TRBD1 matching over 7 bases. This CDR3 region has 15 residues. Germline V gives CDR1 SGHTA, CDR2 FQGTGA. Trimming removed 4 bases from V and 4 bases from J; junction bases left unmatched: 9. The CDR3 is CASSSERQGGTEAFF. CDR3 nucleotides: TGTGCCAGCAGCTCCGAAAGACAGGGCGGCACTGAAGCTTTCTTT.

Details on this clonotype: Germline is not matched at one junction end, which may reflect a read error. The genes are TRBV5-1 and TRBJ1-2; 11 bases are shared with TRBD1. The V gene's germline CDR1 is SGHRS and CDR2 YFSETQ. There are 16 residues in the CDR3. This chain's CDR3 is CASSFLGQGAIYGYTF. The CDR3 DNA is TGTGCCAGCAGCTTCCTCGGACAGGGGGCAATCTATGGCTACACCTTC.

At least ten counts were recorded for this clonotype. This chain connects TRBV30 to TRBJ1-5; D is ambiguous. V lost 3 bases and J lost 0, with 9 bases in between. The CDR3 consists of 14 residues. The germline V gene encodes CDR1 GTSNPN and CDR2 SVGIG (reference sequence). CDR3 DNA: TGTGCCTGGAGGGCTCCCAATAGCAATCAGCCCCAGCATTTT. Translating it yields CAWRAPNSNQPQHF. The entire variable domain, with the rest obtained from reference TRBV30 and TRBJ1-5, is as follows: SQTIHQWPATLVQPVGSPLSLECTVEGTSNPNLYWYRQAAGRGLQLLFYSVGIGQISSEVPQNLSASRPQDRQFILSSKKLLLSDSGFYLCAWRAPNSNQPQHFGDGTRLSIL.

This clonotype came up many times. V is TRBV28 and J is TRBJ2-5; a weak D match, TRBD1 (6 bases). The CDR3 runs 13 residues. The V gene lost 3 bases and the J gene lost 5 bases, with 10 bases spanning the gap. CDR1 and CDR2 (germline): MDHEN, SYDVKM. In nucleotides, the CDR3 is TGTGCCAGCAGTTTGAGACAGGTGGAGACCCAGTACTTC. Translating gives CASSLRQVETQYF.

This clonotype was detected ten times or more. CDR3 nucleotides: TGTGCCAGCAGTTACTCTTACGAACAGGGAAACACTGAAGCTTTCTTT. Its translation: CASSYSYEQGNTEAFF. The genes are TRBV6-5 and TRBJ1-1; tentative D call: TRBD1 (6 bases). The CDR3 has 16 residues. V lost 0 bases, J lost 2 bases, and 13 bases lay in between. From germline, CDR1 is MNHEY and CDR2 SVGAGI.

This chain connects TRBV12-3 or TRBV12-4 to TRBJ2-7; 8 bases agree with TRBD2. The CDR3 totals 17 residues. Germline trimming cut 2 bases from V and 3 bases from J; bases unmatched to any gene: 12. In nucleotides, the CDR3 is TGTGCCAGCAGTTTACACCGCGGGGGGCTAGCGGACTACGAGCAGTACTTC. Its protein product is CASSLHRGGLADYEQYF.